This T cell receptor (beta chain) was identified during a study of blood T cell repertoires in COVID-19. On the study more broadly: COVID-19 samples, acute and convalescent, were from the United States, Italy and Spain. From T cells, B-cell-depleted T cells, or PBMCs came the material, which was cDNA or gDNA.

Generated by immunoSEQ multiplex PCR, the TCRdb table keeps only in-frame clones and is missing some. The sample holds 150,000 to 200,000 clones, roughly nine tenths seen once. V shed 0 bases, J shed 2 bases, and the junction held 4 bases outside the gene matches. Germline lookup yields CDR1 KGHSH and CDR2 LQKENI. This CDR3 comprises 16 residues. Sequencing was done on a sample of peripheral blood. The clonotype was recovered from a man aged 60-69 years with active or convalescent COVID-19. This chain connects TRBV18 to TRBJ2-1; TRBD2 aligns across 7 bases. The CDR3 protein is CASSPPGGGTYNEQFF. The CDR3 DNA reads TGTGCCAGCTCACCACCTGGCGGGGGAACCTACAATGAGCAGTTCTTC.